Described below is a single TCR beta chain sequence and its context. The data are from a study of blood T cell repertoires in COVID-19. Study at large: Whether acute or convalescent, the COVID-19 samples came from the United States, Italy and Spain. The analysed material was cDNA or gDNA that came from T cells, B-cell-depleted T cells, or PBMCs.

In the source study's methods: The assay estimated nucleated cells by amplifying reference gene primers. Assay: immunoSEQ multiplex PCR; the TCRdb copy retains only in-frame clones and omits some. D and trimming were read from the DNA, whereas the V and J calls and clone size are those reported in that table. The sample holds some 98,000 clones; roughly 82% are singletons and the top ten take around 9.9%. The clonotype comes from a man in his 70s with active or convalescent COVID-19. The source material was peripheral blood.

CDR3 in DNA: TGTGCCAGCAGTTACTCCGACTACCTGGAGACCCAGTACTTC. Its protein is CASSYSDYLETQYF. The genes are TRBV6-5 and TRBJ2-5; D is possibly TRBD2 (5 bases). Trimming cost V 0 bases and J 5 bases, with 10 bases left between them. In germline, CDR1 is MNHEY, CDR2 SVGAGI. The CDR3 covers 14 residues.